This T cell receptor beta chain was retrieved from a study of beta chain features in type 1 diabetes. Findings and caveats of the study: The study found moderately but significantly shorter TCRB CDR3s in all four CD4+ subsets of Type 1 diabetes patients.

Reverse transcription of all isolated RNA meant that expressed TCRB transcripts were sequenced. Some clones are missing from TCRdb's copy, which holds only in-frame ones; the method was immunoSEQ multiplex PCR. The data contain more than 300,000 clones, approximately 12% of them singletons. The CDR3 totals 17 residues. Germline CDR1 SGHAT, CDR2 FQNNGV. V lost 0 bases to trimming and J lost 4 bases, with 18 bases between them. In this sample, this clone turned up a few times. The antigen is undetermined. A single heparinised draw of around 0.11 L on average was taken per donor. Sequenced material: naive CD4+ T cells from blood. The chain joins TRBV11-2 to TRBJ2-5; D remains ambiguous. The receptor's source is a woman younger than 30 with type 1 diabetes. The CDR3 region has the DNA TGTGCCAGCAGCTTAGATCGTCTCAGAGGTCTCGGAGAGACCCAGTACTTC. Residues: CASSLDRLRGLGETQYF.